Below are 29 T cell receptor beta chains sequenced from a single sample in a study of T cell repertoires in cytomegalovirus infection. One entry per CDR3 protein results from TCRdb running MiXCR on the reads. The table records 680,000 or so distinct CDR3 sequences, approximately 34% of them present only once. The material sequenced was PBMCs. The source of these receptors is a human donor in good health (CMV status not recorded). Some clones in this sample may be carry-over from other donors' samples.

This clonotype has at least ten counts. The gene calls are TRBV7-8 and TRBJ2-1; D is perhaps TRBD2 (5 bases). Trimming took off 0 bases at V and 0 bases at J, with 9 bases between the two ends. Germline CDR1 is SGHVS and CDR2 is FQNEAQ. The CDR3 totals 16 residues. This chain's CDR3 is CASSLAALGSYNEQFF. As DNA, the CDR3 is TGTGCCAGCAGCTTAGCTGCACTAGGCTCCTACAATGAGCAGTTCTTC.

This clonotype showed up many times. The chain uses TRBV28 and TRBJ2-7; D call uncertain. Germline V CDR1 and CDR2: MDHEN, SYDVKM. The V and J ends lost 5 bases and 6 bases respectively, with 11 bases between them. The CDR3 spans 12 residues. In DNA form, the CDR3 reads TGTGCCAGCAGTGATCCCCCTTTCGAGCAGTACTTC. Translated, it gives CASSDPPFEQYF.

This sequence joins TRBV20-1 and TRBJ2-3, with TRBD2 matching 12 bases. The CDR3 extends over 16 amino acids. Germline V gene sequence: CDR1 DFQATT, CDR2 SNEGSKA (reference sequence). V lost 3 bases, J lost 4 bases, and 8 bases stayed unmatched. The CDR3 region has the DNA TGCAGTGCTAGTCCCGGACTAGCGGGAAGGTCAGATACGCAGTATTTT. Encoded protein: CSASPGLAGRSDTQYF.

A few counts support this clonotype. The chain's CDR3 is CASSLGDRLLRSRELFF. The CDR3 DNA is TGTGCCAGCAGTTTAGGGGACAGACTTCTTCGTTCCCGGGAGCTGTTTTTT. The gene calls are TRBV12-3 or TRBV12-4 and TRBJ2-2; 7 bases agree with TRBD1. Trimming at V came to 1 base and at J to 9 bases, leaving 14 bases not matched to a gene. The CDR3 runs to 17 residues.

The rearrangement joins TRBV24-1 to TRBJ1-2, with TRBD1 matching over 11 bases. J lost 8 bases, V lost 4 bases, and 11 bases had no gene match. CDR3 length equals 16 residues. Germline V gene data show CDR1 as KGHDR and CDR2 as SFDVKD. CDR3 sequence reads: CATSDRTGGDAVGYTF. The CDR3 region has the DNA TGTGCCACCAGTGACAGGACAGGGGGCGACGCAGTAGGCTACACCTTC.

In the case of this clonotype: Since the CDR3 does not end with the conserved phenylalanine or tryptophan, this likely comes from a read error. No DNA is shown, since the ends of the CDR3 on it are uncertain; the CDR3 is the one TCRdb lists. CDR3: CSARQGPQSFV. The rearrangement joins TRBV20-1 to TRBJ2-5; the tabulated D call, TRBD1, remains unverified against the DNA. Ends included, the CDR3 has 11 residues. Germline CDR1 reads DFQATT; CDR2 reads SNEGSKA (reference sequence).

This clonotype was observed a handful of times. V and J are TRBV5-4 and TRBJ1-6; 7 positions match TRBD1. V gave up 2 bases and J gave up 8 bases; unmatched junction bases: 10. Germline V gives CDR1 SGHNT, CDR2 YYREEE (reference sequence). The CDR3 extends over 16 amino acids. The CDR3 spells CASSFRRGTVDSPLHF. CDR3 sequence (DNA): TGTGCCAGCAGCTTCCGCCGCGGGACAGTGGATTCACCCCTCCACTTT.

This clonotype appeared a few times. The V call is TRBV12-3 or TRBV12-4, the J call TRBJ1-6; 7 bases fit TRBD1. This CDR3 comprises 11 residues. J gave up 14 bases and V 5 bases, and 3 bases lay outside the gene matches. This CDR3 is CASSLDRALHF. The CDR3 nucleotides read TGTGCCAGCAGTCTAGACAGGGCCCTCCACTTT.

Note on this clonotype: At one end the junction does not follow the germline gene, possibly because of a read error. This chain joins TRBV7-9 and TRBJ2-4; possibly TRBD2 for D (6 bases). Germline CDR1 SEHNR, CDR2 FQNEAQ (reference sequence). The CDR3 spans 13 residues. DNA for the CDR3: TGTGCCAGCAGCTTAATCTTAAGCGGGTCCTCCAACTTC. Its protein product is CASSLILSGSSNF.

This clonotype was picked up many times. This chain links TRBV11-2 with TRBJ1-1; no definite D call. Germline V gene sequence: CDR1 SGHAT, CDR2 FQNNGV. The V end was cut by 4 bases, the J end by 6 bases, with 24 bases between. The CDR3 extends over 17 amino acids. The CDR3 region is CASSSPRSMELGAEAFF. CDR3 DNA sequence: TGTGCCAGCAGCTCCCCAAGGTCGATGGAGCTTGGCGCTGAAGCTTTCTTT.

With regard to this clonotype: Since no conserved phenylalanine or tryptophan closes the CDR3, a read error is the likely cause. The chain joins TRBV5-6 to TRBJ2-7, with D hard to call. This CDR3 spans 14 amino acids. CDR1 SGHDT and CDR2 YYEEEE come from the germline V gene. The V end was cut by 5 bases, the J end by 5 bases, with 17 bases between. DNA of the CDR3: TGTGCCAGCAGACCAAGTGGGGTACGGCACGAGCAGTACTGC. It codes for CASRPSGVRHEQYC.

As to this clonotype: Since the CDR3 does not end with the conserved phenylalanine or tryptophan, this likely comes from a read error. This chain links TRBV12-3 or TRBV12-4 with TRBJ2-7, with TRBD1 matching 7 bases. The CDR3 has 14 amino acids. Losses at the gene ends were 6 bases for V and 2 bases for J; bases not matched to a gene: 7. The DNA for the CDR3 is TGTGCCAGCAGGCCGGGACAGACTCCCTACGAGCAGTACTTA. As protein: CASRPGQTPYEQYL.

In its sample, this clonotype was seen a few times. The chain has TRBV5-1 and TRBJ2-5, with TRBD2 as a possible D gene (6 bases). Germline V CDR1 and CDR2: SGHRS, YFSETQ. There are 15 residues in the CDR3. V was shortened by 0 bases and J by 6 bases, with 15 bases between the two germline ends. The CDR3 coding sequence is TGCGCCAGCAGCTTGGAAAGGGCAGGGAGGAAGACCCAGTACTTC. Its translation is CASSLERAGRKTQYF. Drawing the rest from reference TRBV5-1 and TRBJ2-5, the complete variable domain is KAGVTQTPRYLIKTRGQQVTLSCSPISGHRSVSWYQQTPGQGLQFLFEYFSETQRNKGNFPGRFSGRQFSNSRSEMNVSTLELGDSALYLCASSLERAGRKTQYFGPGTRLLVL.

The V call is TRBV12-3 or TRBV12-4, the J call TRBJ2-2; D possibly corresponds to TRBD1 (5 bases). This CDR3 contains 12 residues. The V end was cut by 7 bases, the J end by 7 bases, with 10 bases between. The CDR3 loop is CASTTRGGELFF. In nucleotides, the CDR3 is TGTGCCAGCACCACAAGGGGCGGGGAGCTGTTTTTT.

This clonotype appeared a few times. The rearrangement uses TRBV20-1 and TRBJ2-5, with 11 bases lining up with TRBD2. The V segment lost 0 bases and the J segment 5 bases; nucleotides outside the gene matches: 5. CDR3 length equals 15 residues. Germline V gene data show CDR1 as DFQATT and CDR2 as SNEGSKA (reference sequence). This CDR3 reads CSARELAGDRETQYF. The CDR3 nucleotides read TGCAGTGCTAGAGAACTAGCGGGGGATCGGGAGACCCAGTACTTC.

The chain couples TRBV7-9 to TRBJ1-5, with 9 bases aligning to TRBD1. This CDR3 region has 15 residues. Trimming took 5 bases from V and 4 from J; bases not matched to a gene: 6. CDR1 SEHNR and CDR2 FQNEAQ come from the germline V gene (reference sequence). The CDR3 nucleotides are TGTGCCAGCAGCGAGGGACAGGGAAGAAATCAGCCCCAGCATTTT. The encoded protein is CASSEGQGRNQPQHF. Full variable domain (outside the CDR3, taken from reference TRBV7-9 and TRBJ1-5): DTGVSQNPRHKITKRGQNVTFRCDPISEHNRLYWYRQTLGQGPEFLTYFQNEAQLEKSRLLSDRFSAERPKGSFSTLEIQRTEQGDSAMYLCASSEGQGRNQPQHFGDGTRLSIL.

A few counts support this clonotype. The gene calls are TRBV19 and TRBJ2-5, with a possible D match to TRBD1 (5 bases). The V gene's germline CDR1 is LNHDA and CDR2 SQIVND (reference sequence). This CDR3 spans 15 amino acids. Deletions cut 3 bases from V and 1 base from J, with 12 bases between. CDR3 amino acids: CASSIRRQGQETQYF. The CDR3 DNA follows: TGTGCCAGTAGTATTCGGCGGCAGGGCCAAGAGACCCAGTACTTC.

This clonotype was observed many times. V is TRBV7-2 and J is TRBJ2-1; D may be TRBD2 (5 bases). The CDR3 has 17 residues. CDR1 is SGHTA, CDR2 FQGNSA, per germline. Trimming pared 6 bases from V and 0 bases from J, leaving 18 bases between. DNA of the CDR3: TGTGCCAGCAGTCCGAGAAAAGGACTGATCTCCTACAATGAGCAGTTCTTC. It encodes CASSPRKGLISYNEQFF.

As to this clonotype: The germline gene is not matched at one end of the junction; a read error may be the cause. The chain carries TRBV24-1 and TRBJ1-1; no clear D. This CDR3 is 13 amino acids long. Germline assignment: CDR1 KGHDR and CDR2 SFDVKD. The CDR3, as DNA: TGTGCCTGCCTCCAAGATCTGATCACTGAAGCTTGCTTT. Translation: CACLQDLITEACF.

In its sample, this clonotype was seen a few times. This rearrangement joins TRBV19 to TRBJ1-6; D call uncertain. Looked up from germline, CDR1 is LNHDA and CDR2 is SQIVND (reference sequence). Trimming stripped 0 bases from V and 0 bases from J, with 12 bases between. The CDR3 spans 18 residues. The chain's CDR3 is CASSIDTGATSYNSPLHF. CDR3 nucleotides: TGTGCCAGTAGTATAGATACGGGAGCGACCTCCTATAATTCACCCCTCCACTTT.

For this clonotype: Because it lacks the conserved phenylalanine or tryptophan at the end, this CDR3 is likely a read error. Because the CDR3's place on the DNA is in doubt, the DNA is left out and the CDR3 is given as listed by TCRdb. This chain uses TRBV19 with TRBJ1-5. Germline CDR1 LNHDA, CDR2 SQIVND (reference sequence). 17 amino acids form the CDR3, both terminal residues included. The CDR3: CASRSRASGGGNQPHHL.

This clonotype has only a few counts. This chain's CDR3 is CATSRIPGLAYGYTF. Here the CDR3 DNA reads TGTGCCACCAGCAGAATCCCGGGACTCGCCTATGGCTACACCTTC. J is TRBJ1-2 and V is TRBV15; a possible D gene is TRBD1 (5 bases). V was shortened by 2 bases and J by 4 bases, with 14 bases between the two germline ends. The CDR3 is 15 residues long. Germline V gene lookup returns CDR1 LNHNV and CDR2 YYDKDF (reference sequence).

The rearrangement uses TRBV27 and TRBJ1-1; 10 bases align to TRBD1. The CDR3 totals 18 residues. Germline V gene sequence: CDR1 MNHEY, CDR2 SMNVEV (reference sequence). The trim removed 5 bases at V and 1 base at J, leaving 13 bases unmatched. CDR3: CASSPLWDRGLKNTEAFF. CDR3 sequence (DNA): TGTGCCAGCAGTCCCCTCTGGGACAGGGGTCTAAAGAACACTGAAGCTTTCTTT.

The chain combines TRBV28 with TRBJ2-7, with TRBD2 as a possible D gene (5 bases). Germline values: CDR1 MDHEN, CDR2 SYDVKM. There are 14 residues in the CDR3. The ends were cut back, 5 bases at V and 2 bases at J, with 13 bases in the middle. The CDR3 DNA follows: TGTGCCAGCAGTAATCGCGGGCCGACCTACGAGCAGTACTTC. Encoded protein: CASSNRGPTYEQYF.

The sample holds a few counts of this clonotype. The V and J genes are TRBV5-3 and TRBJ1-2; TRBD1 aligns across 8 bases. TRBV5-3 falls under the ORF class, with uncertain function. This CDR3 is built from 13 residues. V shed 8 bases and J 3 bases; nucleotides not matched to a gene: 6. The DNA of the CDR3 is TGTGCCAGCAAAAGGACAGGGCACTATGGCTACACCTTC. This sequence encodes CASKRTGHYGYTF.

V and J are TRBV12-3 or TRBV12-4 and TRBJ2-1; 7 nucleotides agree with TRBD2. Trimming took 6 bases from V and 0 from J; bases not matched to a gene: 5. The CDR3 spans 15 residues. The CDR3 loop is CASRAGLVSYNEQFF. The CDR3 DNA reads as TGTGCCAGCAGAGCGGGACTGGTCTCCTACAATGAGCAGTTCTTC.

The chain couples TRBV6-2 or TRBV6-3 to TRBJ2-7, with 7 bases lining up with TRBD1. With V trimmed by 1 base and J by 1 base, 7 bases remained unmatched. The CDR3 is made up of 16 amino acids. Germline CDR1 and CDR2: MNHEY and SVGEGT. The CDR3 here is CASSYFSTGPSYEQYF. In nucleotides, the CDR3 is TGTGCCAGCAGTTACTTCTCGACAGGGCCATCCTACGAGCAGTACTTC.

The CDR3 DNA follows: TGCAGCGGCTACCCGACTAGCCTGAATGAGCAGTTCTTC. Amino acid sequence: CSGYPTSLNEQFF. The chain employs TRBV29-1 and TRBJ2-1, with 7 bases matching TRBD2. The ends lost 7 bases at V and 7 bases at J; junction bases unmatched: 10. The length of the CDR3 is 13 residues. The germline gives CDR1 SQVTM, CDR2 ANQGSEA.

The chain recombines TRBV7-6 with TRBJ1-2; D might be TRBD1 (5 bases). The V end lost 2 bases, the J end lost 4 bases, and 14 bases lay between the germline ends. CDR3 length: 15 amino acids. In germline, CDR1 is SGHVS, CDR2 FNYEAQ. This chain's CDR3 is CASSLYGERGYGYTF. The CDR3 DNA sequence: TGTGCCAGCAGCTTATACGGGGAAAGGGGCTATGGCTACACCTTC.